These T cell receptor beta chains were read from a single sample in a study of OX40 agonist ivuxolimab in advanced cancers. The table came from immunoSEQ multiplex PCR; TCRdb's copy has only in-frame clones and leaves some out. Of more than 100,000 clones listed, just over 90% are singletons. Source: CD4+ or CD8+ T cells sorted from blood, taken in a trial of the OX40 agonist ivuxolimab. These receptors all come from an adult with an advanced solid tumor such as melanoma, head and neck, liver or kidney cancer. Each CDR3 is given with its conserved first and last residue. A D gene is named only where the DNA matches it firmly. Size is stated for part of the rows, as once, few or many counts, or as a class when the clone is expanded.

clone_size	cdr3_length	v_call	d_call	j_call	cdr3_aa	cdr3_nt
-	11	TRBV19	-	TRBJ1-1	CASSRYTEAFF	TGTGCCAGTAGTAGGTACACTGAAGCTTTCTTT
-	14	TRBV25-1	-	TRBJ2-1	CASSELRGSQEQFF	TGTGCCAGCAGTGAGCTAAGGGGGTCGCAGGAGCAGTTCTTC
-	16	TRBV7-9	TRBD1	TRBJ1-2	CASSLTPGGRSYGYTF	TGTGCCAGCAGCTTAACCCCAGGGGGCAGAAGCTATGGCTACACCTTC
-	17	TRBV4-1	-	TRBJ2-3	CASSPTLQGFGTDTQYF	TGCGCCAGCAGCCCGACGTTGCAGGGGTTCGGCACAGATACGCAGTATTTT
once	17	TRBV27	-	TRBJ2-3	CASSRTRGGRRTDTQYF	TGTGCCAGCAGTCGGACACGGGGAGGCCGCCGCACAGATACGCAGTATTTT
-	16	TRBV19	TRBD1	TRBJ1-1	CASSLETGLVNTEAFF	TGTGCCAGTAGTCTCGAGACAGGGTTAGTGAACACTGAAGCTTTCTTT
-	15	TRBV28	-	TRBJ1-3	CASSLRGASGNTIYF	TGTGCCAGCAGTTTGCGGGGGGCGTCTGGAAACACCATATATTTT
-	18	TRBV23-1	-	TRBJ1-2	CASSQGIQEVSPNYGYTF	TGCGCCAGCAGTCAGGGTATACAGGAAGTTAGCCCGAACTATGGCTACACCTTC
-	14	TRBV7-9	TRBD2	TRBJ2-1	CASHQRGISNEQFF	TGTGCCAGCCACCAGCGGGGGATAAGCAATGAGCAGTTCTTC
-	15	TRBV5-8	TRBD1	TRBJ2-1	CASSSGTGGWNEQFF	TGTGCCAGCAGTTCCGGGACAGGGGGCTGGAATGAGCAGTTCTTC
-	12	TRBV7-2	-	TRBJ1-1	CASSATGTEAFF	TGTGCCAGCAGCGCTACAGGGACTGAAGCTTTCTTT
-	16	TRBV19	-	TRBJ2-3	CASSTPGGVSTDTQYF	TGTGCCAGTAGTACCCCGGGGGGCGTCAGCACAGATACGCAGTATTTT
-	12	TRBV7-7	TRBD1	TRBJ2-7	CASSSQGYEQYF	TGTGCCAGCAGCTCACAGGGGTACGAGCAGTACTTC
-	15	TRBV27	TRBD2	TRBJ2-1	CASTLTSGSYNEQFF	TGTGCCAGCACCCTGACTAGCGGGTCCTACAATGAGCAGTTCTTC
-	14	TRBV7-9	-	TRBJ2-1	CASSFARKDNEQFF	TGTGCCAGCAGCTTTGCTCGAAAAGACAATGAGCAGTTCTTC
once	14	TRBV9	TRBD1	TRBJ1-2	CASSGLGQKRGYTF	TGTGCCAGCAGCGGCCTGGGACAGAAGAGGGGCTACACCTTC
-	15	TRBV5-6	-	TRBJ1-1	CASSLRGRWNTEAFF	TGTGCCAGCAGCTTGAGAGGCAGGTGGAACACTGAAGCTTTCTTT
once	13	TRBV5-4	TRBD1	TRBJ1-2	CASSTGQIYGYTF	TGTGCCAGCAGCACGGGACAGATATATGGCTACACCTTC
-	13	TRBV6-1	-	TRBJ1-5	CASSRDSNQPQHF	TGTGCCAGCAGCAGGGATAGCAATCAGCCCCAGCATTTT
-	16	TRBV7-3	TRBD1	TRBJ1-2	CASSPGTGVWGYGYTF	TGTGCCAGCAGCCCCGGGACAGGGGTTTGGGGCTATGGCTACACCTTC